This T cell receptor beta chain was identified in a study of T-cell reconstitution after alpha-beta-depleted transplantation in children. Construction of the TCRbeta library involved unique molecular identifiers. TCRdb re-derived calls from the PCR reads in MiXCR, one entry per CDR3 protein. The sample includes around 450,000 distinct CDR3 sequences, about 45% of them seen just once. V was trimmed by 3 bases and J by 2 bases, leaving 11 bases between them. This CDR3 is 15 amino acids long. CDR1 is DFQATT, CDR2 SNEGSKA, per germline (reference sequence). The clonotype originates from a girl aged 2 to 9 with aplastic anemia, due to receive a stem cell transplant. The sample here was PBMCs, taken before TCRalphabeta/CD19-depleted stem cell transplant. The rearrangement joins TRBV20-1 to TRBJ1-6, with a possible D match to TRBD1 (5 bases). This chain's CDR3 is CSARLPTAYNSPLHF. The CDR3, as DNA: TGCAGTGCTAGGCTACCGACAGCCTATAATTCACCCCTCCACTTT.